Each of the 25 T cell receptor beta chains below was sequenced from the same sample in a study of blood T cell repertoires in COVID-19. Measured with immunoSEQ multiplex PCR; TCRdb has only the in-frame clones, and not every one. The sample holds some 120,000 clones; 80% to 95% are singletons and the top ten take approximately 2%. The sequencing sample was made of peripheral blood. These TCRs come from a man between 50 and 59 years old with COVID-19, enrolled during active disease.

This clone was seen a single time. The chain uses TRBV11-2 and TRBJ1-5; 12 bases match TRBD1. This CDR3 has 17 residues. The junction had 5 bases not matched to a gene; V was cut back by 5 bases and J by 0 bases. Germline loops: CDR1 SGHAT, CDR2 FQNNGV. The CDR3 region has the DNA TGTGCCAGCAGCCACCGGGACAGGGGGCTTAGCAATCAGCCCCAGCATTTT. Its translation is CASSHRDRGLSNQPQHF.

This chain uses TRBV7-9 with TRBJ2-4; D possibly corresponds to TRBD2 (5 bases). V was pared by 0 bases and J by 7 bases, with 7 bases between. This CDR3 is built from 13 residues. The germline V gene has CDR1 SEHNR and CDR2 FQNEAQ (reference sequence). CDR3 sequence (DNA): TGTGCCAGCAGCTTAGCGGGAGACAACATTCAGTACTTC. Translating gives CASSLAGDNIQYF.

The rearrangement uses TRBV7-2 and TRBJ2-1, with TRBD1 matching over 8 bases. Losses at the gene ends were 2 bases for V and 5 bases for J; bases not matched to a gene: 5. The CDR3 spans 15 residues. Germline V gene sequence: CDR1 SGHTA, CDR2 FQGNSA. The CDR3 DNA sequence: TGTGCCAGCAGCTTATGGGACAGGAGAAACAATGAGCAGTTCTTC. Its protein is CASSLWDRRNNEQFF.

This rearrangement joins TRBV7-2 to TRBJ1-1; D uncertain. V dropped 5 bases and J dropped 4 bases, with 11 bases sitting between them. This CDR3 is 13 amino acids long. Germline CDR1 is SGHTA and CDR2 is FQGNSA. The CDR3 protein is CASSRAGSTEAFF. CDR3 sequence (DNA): TGTGCCAGCAGCCGCGCGGGGTCCACTGAAGCTTTCTTT. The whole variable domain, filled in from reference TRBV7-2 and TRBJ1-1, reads GAGVSQSPSNKVTEKGKDVELRCDPISGHTALYWYRQSLGQGLEFLIYFQGNSAPDKSGLPSDRFSAERTGGSVSTLTIQRTQQEDSAVYLCASSRAGSTEAFFGQGTRLTVV.

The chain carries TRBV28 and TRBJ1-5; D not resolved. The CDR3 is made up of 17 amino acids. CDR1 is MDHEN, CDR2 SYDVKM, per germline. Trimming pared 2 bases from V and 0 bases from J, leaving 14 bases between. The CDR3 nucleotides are TGTGCCAGCAGTTTAACTCCGGGGATCTATAGCAATCAGCCCCAGCATTTT. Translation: CASSLTPGIYSNQPQHF.

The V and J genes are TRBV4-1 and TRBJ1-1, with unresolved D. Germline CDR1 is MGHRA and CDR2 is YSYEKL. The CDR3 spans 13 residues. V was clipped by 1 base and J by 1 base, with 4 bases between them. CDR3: CASSQVQNTEAFF. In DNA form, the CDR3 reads TGCGCCAGCAGCCAAGTTCAGAACACTGAAGCTTTCTTT.

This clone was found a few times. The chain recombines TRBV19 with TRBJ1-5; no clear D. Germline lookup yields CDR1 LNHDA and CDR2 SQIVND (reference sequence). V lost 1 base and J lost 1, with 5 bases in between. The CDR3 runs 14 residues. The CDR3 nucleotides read TGTGCCAGTAGTATAGGTCTGAGCAATCAGCCCCAGCATTTT. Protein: CASSIGLSNQPQHF.

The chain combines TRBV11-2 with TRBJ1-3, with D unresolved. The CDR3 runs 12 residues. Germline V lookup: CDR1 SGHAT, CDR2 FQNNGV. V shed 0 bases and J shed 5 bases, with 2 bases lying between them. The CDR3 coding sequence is TGTGCCAGCAGCTTAGACAGAAACACCATATATTTT. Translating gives CASSLDRNTIYF. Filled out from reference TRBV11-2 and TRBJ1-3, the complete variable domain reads EAGVAQSPRYKIIEKRQSVAFWCNPISGHATLYWYQQILGQGPKLLIQFQNNGVVDDSQLPKDRFSAERLKGVDSTLKIQPAKLEDSAVYLCASSLDRNTIYFGEGSWLTVV.

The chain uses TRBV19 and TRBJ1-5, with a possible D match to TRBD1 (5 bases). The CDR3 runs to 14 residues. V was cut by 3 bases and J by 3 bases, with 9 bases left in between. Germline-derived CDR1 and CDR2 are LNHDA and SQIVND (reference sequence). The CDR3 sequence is CASSIDGHNQPQHF. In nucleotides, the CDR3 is TGTGCCAGTAGTATCGACGGACACAATCAGCCCCAGCATTTT.

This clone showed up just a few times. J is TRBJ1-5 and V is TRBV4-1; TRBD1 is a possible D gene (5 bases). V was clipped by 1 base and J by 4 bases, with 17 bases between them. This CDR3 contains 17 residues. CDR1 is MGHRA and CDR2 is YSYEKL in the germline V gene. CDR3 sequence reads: CASSQGWSGKSNQPQHF. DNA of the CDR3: TGCGCCAGCAGCCAAGGGTGGTCAGGGAAGTCGAATCAGCCCCAGCATTTT.

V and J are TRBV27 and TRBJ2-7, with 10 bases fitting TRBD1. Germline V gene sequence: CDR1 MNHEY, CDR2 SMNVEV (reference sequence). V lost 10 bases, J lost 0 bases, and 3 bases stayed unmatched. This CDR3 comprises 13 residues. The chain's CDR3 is CATRTGGSYEQYF. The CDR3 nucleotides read TGTGCCACCAGGACAGGGGGCTCCTACGAGCAGTACTTC.

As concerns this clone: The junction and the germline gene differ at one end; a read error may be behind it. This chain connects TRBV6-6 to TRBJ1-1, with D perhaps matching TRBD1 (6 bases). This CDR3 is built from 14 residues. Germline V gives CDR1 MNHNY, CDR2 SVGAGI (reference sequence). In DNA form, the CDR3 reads TGTGCCAGCACACGGGGACAAGGGAACGCTGAAGCTTTCTTT. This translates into CASTRGQGNAEAFF.

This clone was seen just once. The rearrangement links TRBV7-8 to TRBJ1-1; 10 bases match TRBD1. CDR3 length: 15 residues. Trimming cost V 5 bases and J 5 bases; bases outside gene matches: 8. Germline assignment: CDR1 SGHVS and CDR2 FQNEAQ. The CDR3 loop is CASSISGTGATEAFF. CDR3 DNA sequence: TGTGCCAGCAGCATCTCCGGGACAGGGGCTACTGAAGCTTTCTTT.

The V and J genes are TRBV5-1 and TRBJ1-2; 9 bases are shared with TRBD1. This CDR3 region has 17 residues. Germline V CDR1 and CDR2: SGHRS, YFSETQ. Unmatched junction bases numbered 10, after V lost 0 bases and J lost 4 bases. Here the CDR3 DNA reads TGCGCCAGCAGCTTGGGGTACCGGGACAGGGCTCCCTATGGCTACACCTTC. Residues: CASSLGYRDRAPYGYTF.

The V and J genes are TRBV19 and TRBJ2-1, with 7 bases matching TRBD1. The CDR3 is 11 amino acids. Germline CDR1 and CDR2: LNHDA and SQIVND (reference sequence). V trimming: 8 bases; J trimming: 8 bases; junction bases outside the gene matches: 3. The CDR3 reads CASQTGHEQFF. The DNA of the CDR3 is TGTGCCAGTCAGACAGGGCATGAGCAGTTCTTC.

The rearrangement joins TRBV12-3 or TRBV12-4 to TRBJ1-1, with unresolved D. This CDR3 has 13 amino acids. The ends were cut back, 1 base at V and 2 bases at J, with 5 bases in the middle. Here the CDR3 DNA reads TGTGCCAGCAGTTTAGGCAGTAACACTGAAGCTTTCTTT. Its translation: CASSLGSNTEAFF.

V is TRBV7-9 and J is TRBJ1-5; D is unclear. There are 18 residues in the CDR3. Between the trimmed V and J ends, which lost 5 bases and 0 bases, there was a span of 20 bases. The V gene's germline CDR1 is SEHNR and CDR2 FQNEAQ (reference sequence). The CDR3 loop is CASSPSTLTGYSNQPQHF. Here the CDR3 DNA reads TGTGCCAGCAGCCCTTCTACCCTCACGGGATATAGCAATCAGCCCCAGCATTTT.

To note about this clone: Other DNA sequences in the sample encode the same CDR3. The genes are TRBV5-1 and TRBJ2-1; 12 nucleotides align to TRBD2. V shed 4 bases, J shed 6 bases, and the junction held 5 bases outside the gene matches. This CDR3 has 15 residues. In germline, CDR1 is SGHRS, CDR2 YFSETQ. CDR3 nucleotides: TGCGCCAGCAGCCTGACTAGCGGGAGAATCAATGAGCAGTTCTTC. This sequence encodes CASSLTSGRINEQFF. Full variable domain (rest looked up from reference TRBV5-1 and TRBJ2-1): KAGVTQTPRYLIKTRGQQVTLSCSPISGHRSVSWYQQTPGQGLQFLFEYFSETQRNKGNFPGRFSGRQFSNSRSEMNVSTLELGDSALYLCASSLTSGRINEQFFGPGTRLTVL.

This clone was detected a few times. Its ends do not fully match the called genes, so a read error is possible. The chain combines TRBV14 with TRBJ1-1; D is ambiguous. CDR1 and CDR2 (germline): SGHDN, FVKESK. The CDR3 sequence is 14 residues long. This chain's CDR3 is CASSQVRGNTEAFF. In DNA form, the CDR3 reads TGTGCCAGCAGTCAAGTCCGGGGGAACACTGAAGCTTTCTTT.

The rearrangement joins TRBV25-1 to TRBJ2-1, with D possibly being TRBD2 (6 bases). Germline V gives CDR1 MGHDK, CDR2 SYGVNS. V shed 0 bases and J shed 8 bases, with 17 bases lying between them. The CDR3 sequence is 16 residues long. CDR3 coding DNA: TGTGCCAGCAGTGAATATCAGGGTACGTGGGGGGATGAGCAGTTCTTC. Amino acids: CASSEYQGTWGDEQFF.

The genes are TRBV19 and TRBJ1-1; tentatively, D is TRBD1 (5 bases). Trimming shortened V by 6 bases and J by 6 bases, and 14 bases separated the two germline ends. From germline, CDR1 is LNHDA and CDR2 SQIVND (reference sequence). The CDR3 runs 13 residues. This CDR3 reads CASSFSGRAEAFF. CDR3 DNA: TGTGCCAGTAGCTTTTCTGGCAGGGCTGAAGCTTTCTTT. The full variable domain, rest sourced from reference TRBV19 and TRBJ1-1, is DGGITQSPKYLFRKEGQNVTLSCEQNLNHDAMYWYRQDPGQGLRLIYYSQIVNDFQKGDIAEGYSVSREKKESFPLTVTSAQKNPTAFYLCASSFSGRAEAFFGQGTRLTVV.

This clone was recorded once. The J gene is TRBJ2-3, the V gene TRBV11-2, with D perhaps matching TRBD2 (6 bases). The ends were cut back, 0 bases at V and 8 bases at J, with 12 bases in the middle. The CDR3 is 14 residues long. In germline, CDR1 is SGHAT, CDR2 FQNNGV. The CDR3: CASSLDPVGGTQYF. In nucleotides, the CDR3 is TGTGCCAGCAGCTTAGACCCGGTGGGGGGTACGCAGTATTTT.

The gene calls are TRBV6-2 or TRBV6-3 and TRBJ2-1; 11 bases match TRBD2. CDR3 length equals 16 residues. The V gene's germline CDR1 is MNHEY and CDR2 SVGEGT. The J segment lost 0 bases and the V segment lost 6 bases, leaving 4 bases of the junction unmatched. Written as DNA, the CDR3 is TGTGCCAGCAGCCGTACTAGCGGGGGCTCCTACAATGAGCAGTTCTTC. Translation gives CASSRTSGGSYNEQFF.

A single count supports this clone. This chain's CDR3 is CASTGTGGPEAFF. The CDR3 DNA reads TGCGCCAGTACCGGGACAGGGGGCCCTGAAGCTTTCTTT. The rearrangement joins TRBV10-2 to TRBJ1-1; TRBD1 aligns across 12 bases. The ends lost 9 bases at V and 6 bases at J; junction bases unmatched: 5. Germline V gene sequence: CDR1 WSHSY, CDR2 SAAADI. The length of the CDR3 is 13 residues.

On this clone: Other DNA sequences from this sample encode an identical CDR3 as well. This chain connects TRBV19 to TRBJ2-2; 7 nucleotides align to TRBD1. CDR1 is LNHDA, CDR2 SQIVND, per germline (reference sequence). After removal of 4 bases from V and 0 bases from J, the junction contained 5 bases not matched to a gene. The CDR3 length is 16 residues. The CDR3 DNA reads TGTGCCAGTAGTAAAGGGGGCGGCGCGAACACCGGGGAGCTGTTTTTT. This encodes CASSKGGGANTGELFF.